This paragraph covers one T cell receptor beta chain sequence. TCRdb keeps only in-frame clones here, not all; method: immunoSEQ multiplex PCR. The sample shows roughly 2,000,000 clones, 80% to 95% of them seen only once. These data are taken from a study of shared clonotypes between healthy human individuals. Cells designated naive CD8 were CD45RO-negative and were positively selected for CCR7, with terminally differentiated effector memory CD45RA+ cells excluded. The germline V and J ends were trimmed by 2 bases and 6 bases, with 17 bases remaining between them. CDR1 and CDR2 from the germline V gene are SGHVS and FQNEAQ. The CDR3 is made up of 15 amino acids.

The TCR originated in a man aged 18 to 30 in good health. Some clones in this sample may be carry-over from other donors' samples. The source material was naive CD8+ T cells from PBMCs. V usage is TRBV7-8 and J usage is TRBJ2-7, with D perhaps matching TRBD1 (6 bases). The CDR3 loop reads CASSLISGAAPEQYF. CDR3 DNA: TGTGCCAGCAGCTTAATTTCAGGGGCCGCACCCGAGCAGTACTTC. Filled out from reference TRBV7-8 and TRBJ2-7, the complete variable domain reads GAGVSQSPRYKVAKRGQDVALRCDPISGHVSLFWYQQALGQGPEFLTYFQNEAQLDKSGLPSDRFFAERPEGSVSTLKIQRTQQEDSAVYLCASSLISGAAPEQYFGPGTRLTVT.